These T cell receptor beta chains were read from a single sample in a study of beta chain features in type 1 diabetes. Measured with immunoSEQ multiplex PCR; TCRdb has only the in-frame clones, and not every one. The sample carries about 740,000 clones, around 15% recorded once. Source material: naive CD4+ T cells from blood. The source of these receptors is a man aged 18 to 30 with type 1 diabetes. The CDR3 runs from the conserved cysteine through the conserved F or W. A D gene is named only where the DNA matches it firmly. Expanded clones get a size class; other rows say once, few or many, or leave the size out.

TRBJ2-1 | NA | few | TRBV18 | TGTGCCAGCTCACCACCAGCGGGTGACGAGCAGTTCTTC | CASSPPAGDEQFF
TRBJ2-5 | NA | few | TRBV10-3 | TGTGCCATCAGTGAGTCAGTAAGTTCGTACCAAGAGACCCAGTACTTC | CAISESVSSYQETQYF
TRBJ2-6 | NA | few | TRBV19 | TGTGCCAGTAGTATGGTCTCCTCTGGGGCCAACGTCCTGACTTTC | CASSMVSSGANVLTF
TRBJ2-7 | NA | few | TRBV2 | TGTGCCAGTTACCGGGACTCATCCTACGAGCAGTACTTC | CASYRDSSYEQYF
TRBJ2-2 | NA | NA | TRBV5-1 | TGCGCCAGCAGCTTGGTACAGGGAGGTACCGGGGAGCTGTTTTTT | CASSLVQGGTGELFF
TRBJ2-1 | TRBD2 | few | TRBV14 | TGTGCCAGCAGCCAAGGGGGAGGGGTACCTTACAATGAGCAGTTCTTC | CASSQGGGVPYNEQFF
TRBJ1-1 | NA | few | TRBV7-9 | TGTGCCAGCAGCTTGAGGGAGGGCAAAGCTTTCTTT | CASSLREGKAFF
TRBJ1-2 | NA | NA | TRBV6-1 | TGTGCCAGCAGTGAAGTTGGTTATGGCTACACCTTC | CASSEVGYGYTF
TRBJ2-5 | NA | few | TRBV4-1 | TGCGCCAGCAGCCACGGTGGGGGAGAGGCCCAAGAGACCCAGTACTTC | CASSHGGGEAQETQYF
TRBJ1-1 | NA | few | TRBV30 | TGTGCCTGGAGTGGGGGACAAGCCAAGAACTGGAACACTGAAGCTTTCTTT | CAWSGGQAKNWNTEAFF
TRBJ2-3 | NA | NA | TRBV11-2 | TGTGCCAGCAGCCTTCGTCTCACAGATACGCAGTATTTT | CASSLRLTDTQYF
TRBJ2-3 | TRBD2 | NA | TRBV6-6 | TGTGCCAGCAGGGGCTACGGACTAGCGATCACAGATACGCAGTATTTT | CASRGYGLAITDTQYF
TRBJ2-5 | NA | few | TRBV7-9 | TGTGCCAGCAGCGATCTGATCACTGGAGACACGATACAAGAGACCCAGTACTTC | CASSDLITGDTIQETQYF
TRBJ2-3 | NA | NA | TRBV5-4 | TGTGCCAGCAGCTTGGTCGGCCTACAGAGCACAGATACGCAGTATTTT | CASSLVGLQSTDTQYF
TRBJ1-5 | NA | few | TRBV5-6 | TGTGCCAGCAGCTTCGGACAGTCGTCTTGGCATTTT | CASSFGQSSWHF
TRBJ1-2 | NA | NA | TRBV5-1 | TGCGCCAGCAGCGACCGGACAGCTAACTATGGCTACACCTTC | CASSDRTANYGYTF
TRBJ2-5 | NA | NA | TRBV11-2 | TGTGCCAGCAGCTTACAATCTAGCTTCCAAGAGACCCAGTACTTC | CASSLQSSFQETQYF
TRBJ2-3 | NA | NA | TRBV7-9 | TGTGCCAGCAGCCAACTAGTTACAGATACGCAGTATTTT | CASSQLVTDTQYF
TRBJ2-5 | NA | few | TRBV10-3 | TGTGCCATCAGTGATGGAGGTGGGGAGACCCAGTACTTC | CAISDGGGETQYF
TRBJ2-1 | NA | few | TRBV5-1 | TGCGCCAGCAGCTTTAGGGGAGTTGAGCAGTTCTTC | CASSFRGVEQFF
TRBJ2-3 | NA | NA | TRBV18 | TGTGCCAGCTCACCGGCCACAGATACGCAGTATTTT | CASSPATDTQYF
TRBJ2-6 | TRBD1 | NA | TRBV7-2 | TGTGCCAGCAGCTTCGGACAGGGGAAACCTGGGGCCAACGTCCTGACTTTC | CASSFGQGKPGANVLTF
TRBJ2-3 | NA | NA | TRBV28 | TGTGCCAGCAGTCTCAGGGGAGGGGGGTTCACAGATACGCAGTATTTT | CASSLRGGGFTDTQYF
TRBJ2-1 | TRBD1 | few | TRBV5-4 | TGTGCCAGCAGCTTGGGGCAGGGGGCAGAACAGTTCTTC | CASSLGQGAEQFF
TRBJ2-2 | NA | few | TRBV18 | TGTGCCAGCTCACTCGGCTCGGGGCAGGCGAACACCGGGGAGCTGTTTTTT | CASSLGSGQANTGELFF
TRBJ2-3 | TRBD2 | few | TRBV5-4 | TGTGCCAGCAGCTTGGCCGGGGGGAGTGCTAGCACAGATACGCAGTATTTT | CASSLAGGSASTDTQYF
TRBJ1-1 | NA | NA | TRBV5-1 | TGCGCCAGCAGCTCCCCCCACATGAACACTGAAGCTTTCTTT | CASSSPHMNTEAFF